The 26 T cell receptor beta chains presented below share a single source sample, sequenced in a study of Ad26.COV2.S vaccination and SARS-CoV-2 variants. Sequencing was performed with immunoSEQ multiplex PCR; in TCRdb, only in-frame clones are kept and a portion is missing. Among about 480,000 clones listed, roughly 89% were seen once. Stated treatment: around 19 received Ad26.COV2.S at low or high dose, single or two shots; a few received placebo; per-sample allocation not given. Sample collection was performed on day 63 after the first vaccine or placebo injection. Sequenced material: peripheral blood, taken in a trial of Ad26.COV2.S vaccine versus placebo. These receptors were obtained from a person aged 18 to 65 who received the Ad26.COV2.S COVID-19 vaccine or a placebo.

The CDR3 protein is CAIRASGLAGAKRFYEQYF. The CDR3 DNA reads TGTGCCATCAGAGCCTCGGGACTAGCGGGAGCAAAAAGATTCTACGAGCAGTACTTC. The gene calls are TRBV10-3 and TRBJ2-7; 14 nucleotides line up with TRBD2. CDR1 is ENHRY, CDR2 SYGVKD, per germline. The CDR3 contains 19 residues. V lost 6 bases and J lost 3; bases outside the gene matches: 16.

CDR3 DNA sequence: TGTGCCAGCAGTTTCGAGGGAAACTATGGCTACACCTTC. Protein product: CASSFEGNYGYTF. This chain connects TRBV28 to TRBJ1-2; D uncertain. Germline CDR1 MDHEN, CDR2 SYDVKM. Trimming took off 3 bases at V and 2 bases at J, with 7 bases between the two ends. The CDR3 length is 13 residues.

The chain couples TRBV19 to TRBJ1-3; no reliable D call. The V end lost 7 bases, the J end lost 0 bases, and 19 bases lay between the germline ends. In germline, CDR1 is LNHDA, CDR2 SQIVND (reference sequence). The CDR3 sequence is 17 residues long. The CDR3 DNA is TGTGCCAGTACCCAGGCCTTGGGGTCTCTCTCTGGAAACACCATATATTTT. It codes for CASTQALGSLSGNTIYF.

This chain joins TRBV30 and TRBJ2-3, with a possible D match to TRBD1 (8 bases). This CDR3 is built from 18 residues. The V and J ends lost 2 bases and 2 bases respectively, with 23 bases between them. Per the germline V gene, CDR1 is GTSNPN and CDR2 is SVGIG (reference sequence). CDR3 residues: CAWSIPRGGTGYTDTQYF. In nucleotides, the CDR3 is TGTGCCTGGAGTATTCCGAGGGGAGGGACAGGATACACAGATACGCAGTATTTT.

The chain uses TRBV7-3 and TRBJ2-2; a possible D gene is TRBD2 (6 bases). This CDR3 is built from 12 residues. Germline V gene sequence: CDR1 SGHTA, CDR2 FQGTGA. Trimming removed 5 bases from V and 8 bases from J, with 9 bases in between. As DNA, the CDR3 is TGTGCCAGCAGCCCCCGGGGGGGGGAGCTGTTTTTT. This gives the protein CASSPRGGELFF.

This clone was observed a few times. The CDR3 is CASSLFNEQYF. The CDR3 nucleotides read TGTGCCAGCAGCCTCTTCAACGAGCAGTACTTC. This chain joins TRBV27 and TRBJ2-7, with D hard to call. V was pared by 6 bases and J by 5 bases, with 8 bases between. Germline values: CDR1 MNHEY, CDR2 SMNVEV (reference sequence). The CDR3 has 11 residues.

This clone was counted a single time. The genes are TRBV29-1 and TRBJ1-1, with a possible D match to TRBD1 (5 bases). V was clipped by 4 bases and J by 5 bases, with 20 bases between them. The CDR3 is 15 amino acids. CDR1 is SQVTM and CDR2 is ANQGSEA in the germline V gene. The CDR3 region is CSVGSRDPRGTEAFF. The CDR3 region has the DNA TGCAGCGTTGGCTCTCGGGACCCAAGGGGAACTGAAGCTTTCTTT. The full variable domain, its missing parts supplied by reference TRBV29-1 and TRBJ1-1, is SAVISQKPSRDICQRGTSLTIQCQVDSQVTMMFWYRQQPGQSLTLIATANQGSEATYESGFVIDKFPISRPNLTFSTLTVSNMSPEDSSIYLCSVGSRDPRGTEAFFGQGTRLTVV.

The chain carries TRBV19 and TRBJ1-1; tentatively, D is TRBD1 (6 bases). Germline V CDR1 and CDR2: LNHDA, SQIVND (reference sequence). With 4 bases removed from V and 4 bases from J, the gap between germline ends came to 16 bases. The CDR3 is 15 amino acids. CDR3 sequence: CASSTQKQGPTEAFF. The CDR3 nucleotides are TGTGCCAGTAGTACCCAAAAACAGGGTCCCACTGAAGCTTTCTTT.

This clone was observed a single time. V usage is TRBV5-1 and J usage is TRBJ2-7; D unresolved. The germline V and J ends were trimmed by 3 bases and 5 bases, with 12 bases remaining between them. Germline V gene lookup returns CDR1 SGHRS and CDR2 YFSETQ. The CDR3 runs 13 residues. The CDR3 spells CASSSLSGNEQYF. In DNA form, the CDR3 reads TGCGCCAGCAGCTCCCTATCGGGTAACGAGCAGTACTTC.

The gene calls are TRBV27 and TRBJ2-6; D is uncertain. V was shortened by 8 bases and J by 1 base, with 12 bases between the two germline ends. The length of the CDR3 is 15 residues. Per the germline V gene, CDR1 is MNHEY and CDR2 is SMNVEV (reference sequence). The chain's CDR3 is CASSRVPSGANVLTF. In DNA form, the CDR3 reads TGTGCCAGCTCCCGGGTCCCTTCTGGGGCCAACGTCCTGACTTTC.

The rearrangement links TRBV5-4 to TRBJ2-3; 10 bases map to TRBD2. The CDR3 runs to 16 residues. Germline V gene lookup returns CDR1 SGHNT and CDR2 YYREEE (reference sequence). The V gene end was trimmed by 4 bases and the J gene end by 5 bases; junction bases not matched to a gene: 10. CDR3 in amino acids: CASSPEAGGPRDTQYF. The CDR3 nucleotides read TGTGCCAGCAGCCCAGAAGCGGGAGGGCCTAGAGATACGCAGTATTTT. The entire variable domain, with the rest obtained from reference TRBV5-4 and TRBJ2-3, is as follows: ETGVTQSPTHLIKTRGQQVTLRCSSQSGHNTVSWYQQALGQGPQFIFQYYREEENGRGNFPPRFSGLQFPNYSSELNVNALELDDSALYLCASSPEAGGPRDTQYFGPGTRLTVL.

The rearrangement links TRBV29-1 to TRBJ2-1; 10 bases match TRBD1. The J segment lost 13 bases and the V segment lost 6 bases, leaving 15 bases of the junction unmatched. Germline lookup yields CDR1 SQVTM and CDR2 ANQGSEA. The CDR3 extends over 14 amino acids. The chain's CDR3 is CSVTGTGVVTTQFF. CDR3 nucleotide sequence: TGCAGCGTGACCGGGACAGGGGTTGTTACAACACAGTTCTTC.

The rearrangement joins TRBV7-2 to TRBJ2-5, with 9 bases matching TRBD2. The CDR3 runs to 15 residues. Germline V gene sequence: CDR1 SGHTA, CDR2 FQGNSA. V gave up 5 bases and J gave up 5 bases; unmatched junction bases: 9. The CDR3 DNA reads TGTGCCAGCAGCAACGGGGACAGCGGGGGGGAGACCCAGTACTTC. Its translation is CASSNGDSGGETQYF. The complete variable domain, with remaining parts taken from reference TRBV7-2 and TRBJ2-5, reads GAGVSQSPSNKVTEKGKDVELRCDPISGHTALYWYRQSLGQGLEFLIYFQGNSAPDKSGLPSDRFSAERTGGSVSTLTIQRTQQEDSAVYLCASSNGDSGGETQYFGPGTRLLVL.

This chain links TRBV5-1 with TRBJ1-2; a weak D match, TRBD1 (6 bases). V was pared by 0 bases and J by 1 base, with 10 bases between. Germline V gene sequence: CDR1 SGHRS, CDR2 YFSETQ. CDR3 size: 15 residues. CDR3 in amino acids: CASSLEPGVNYGYTF. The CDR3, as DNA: TGCGCCAGCAGCTTGGAACCAGGGGTTAACTATGGCTACACCTTC. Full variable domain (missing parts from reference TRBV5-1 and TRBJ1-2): KAGVTQTPRYLIKTRGQQVTLSCSPISGHRSVSWYQQTPGQGLQFLFEYFSETQRNKGNFPGRFSGRQFSNSRSEMNVSTLELGDSALYLCASSLEPGVNYGYTFGSGTRLTVV.

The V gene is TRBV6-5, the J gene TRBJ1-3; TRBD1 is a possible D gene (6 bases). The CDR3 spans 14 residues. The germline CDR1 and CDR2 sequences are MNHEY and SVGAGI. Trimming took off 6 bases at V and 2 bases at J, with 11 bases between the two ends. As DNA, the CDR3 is TGTGCCAGCAGGGACAGCTTCCCTGGAAACACCATATATTTT. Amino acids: CASRDSFPGNTIYF.

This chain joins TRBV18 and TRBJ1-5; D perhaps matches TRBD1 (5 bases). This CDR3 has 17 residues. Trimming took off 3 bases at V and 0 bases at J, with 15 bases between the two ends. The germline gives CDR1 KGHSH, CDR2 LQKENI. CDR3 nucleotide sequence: TGTGCCAGCTCACCTAAGCCCCCCACAGGTAGCAATCAGCCCCAGCATTTT. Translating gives CASSPKPPTGSNQPQHF.

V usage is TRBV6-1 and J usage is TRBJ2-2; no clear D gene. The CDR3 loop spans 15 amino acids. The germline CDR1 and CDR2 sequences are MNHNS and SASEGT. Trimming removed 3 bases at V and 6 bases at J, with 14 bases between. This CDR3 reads CASSEAVRVAGELFF. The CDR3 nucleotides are TGTGCCAGCAGTGAGGCGGTCCGCGTCGCCGGGGAGCTGTTTTTT.

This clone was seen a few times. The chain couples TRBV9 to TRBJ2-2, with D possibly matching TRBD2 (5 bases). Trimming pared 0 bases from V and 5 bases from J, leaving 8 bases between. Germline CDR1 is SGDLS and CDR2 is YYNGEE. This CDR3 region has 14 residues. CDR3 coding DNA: TGTGCCAGCAGCGTAGCGGGGATGACCGGGGAGCTGTTTTTT. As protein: CASSVAGMTGELFF. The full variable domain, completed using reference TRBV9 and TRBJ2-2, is DSGVTQTPKHLITATGQRVTLRCSPRSGDLSVYWYQQSLDQGLQFLIQYYNGEERAKGNILERFSAQQFPDLHSELNLSSLELGDSALYFCASSVAGMTGELFFGEGSRLTVL.

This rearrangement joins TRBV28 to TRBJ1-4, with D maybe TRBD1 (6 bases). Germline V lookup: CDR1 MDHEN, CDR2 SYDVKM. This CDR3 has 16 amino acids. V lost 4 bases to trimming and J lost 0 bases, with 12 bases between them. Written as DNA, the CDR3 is TGTGCCAGCAGTTCCTCACAGGGAGCAACTAATGAAAAACTGTTTTTT. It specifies CASSSSQGATNEKLFF.

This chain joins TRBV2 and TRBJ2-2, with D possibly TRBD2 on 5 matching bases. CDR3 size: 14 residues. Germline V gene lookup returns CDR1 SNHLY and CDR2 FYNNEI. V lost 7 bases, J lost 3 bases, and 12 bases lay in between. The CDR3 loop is CASMSSAYTGELFF. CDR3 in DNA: TGTGCCAGCATGAGTAGCGCGTACACCGGGGAGCTGTTTTTT.

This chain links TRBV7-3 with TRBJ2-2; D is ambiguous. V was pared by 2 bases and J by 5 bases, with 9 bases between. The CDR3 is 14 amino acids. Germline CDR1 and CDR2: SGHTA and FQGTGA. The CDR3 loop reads CASSLVGRTGELFF. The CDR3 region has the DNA TGTGCCAGCAGCTTAGTAGGTCGGACCGGGGAGCTGTTTTTT.

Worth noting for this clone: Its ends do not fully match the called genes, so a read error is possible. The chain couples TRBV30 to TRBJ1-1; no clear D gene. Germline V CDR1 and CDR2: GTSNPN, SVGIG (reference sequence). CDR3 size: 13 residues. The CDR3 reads CAWESWLNSEAFF. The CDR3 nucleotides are TGTGCCTGGGAATCTTGGCTGAACAGTGAAGCTTTCTTT. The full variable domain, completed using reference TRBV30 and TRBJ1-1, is SQTIHQWPATLVQPVGSPLSLECTVEGTSNPNLYWYRQAAGRGLQLLFYSVGIGQISSEVPQNLSASRPQDRQFILSSKKLLLSDSGFYLCAWESWLNSEAFFGQGTRLTVV.

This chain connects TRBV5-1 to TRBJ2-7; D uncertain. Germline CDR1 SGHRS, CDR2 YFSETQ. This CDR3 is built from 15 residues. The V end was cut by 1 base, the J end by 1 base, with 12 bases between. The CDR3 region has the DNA TGCGCCAGCAGCTTGCCTTACAAGCCGTCCTACGAGCAGTACTTC. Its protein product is CASSLPYKPSYEQYF.

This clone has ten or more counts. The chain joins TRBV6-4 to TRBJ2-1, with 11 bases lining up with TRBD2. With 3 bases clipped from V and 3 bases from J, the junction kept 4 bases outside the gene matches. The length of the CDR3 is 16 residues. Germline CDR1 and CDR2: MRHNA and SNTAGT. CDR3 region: CASSESGTSGYNEQFF. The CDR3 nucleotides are TGTGCCAGCAGTGAATCCGGGACTAGCGGCTACAATGAGCAGTTCTTC.

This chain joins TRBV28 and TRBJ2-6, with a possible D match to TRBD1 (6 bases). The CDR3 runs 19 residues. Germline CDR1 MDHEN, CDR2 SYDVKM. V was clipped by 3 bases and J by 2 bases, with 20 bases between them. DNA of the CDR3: TGTGCCAGCAGTTTTCCGACAGGCCAATCCTTCACTGGGGCCAACGTCCTGACTTTC. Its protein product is CASSFPTGQSFTGANVLTF.

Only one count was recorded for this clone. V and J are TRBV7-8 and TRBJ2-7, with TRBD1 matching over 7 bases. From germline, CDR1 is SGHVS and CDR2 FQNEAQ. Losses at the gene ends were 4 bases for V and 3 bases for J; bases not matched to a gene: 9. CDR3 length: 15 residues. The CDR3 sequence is CASSSPGQTSYEQYF. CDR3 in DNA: TGTGCCAGCAGCTCCCCGGGACAGACGAGCTACGAGCAGTACTTC.